One sample yielded the 5 T cell receptor beta chains listed below, sequenced in a study of identical twins. In TCRdb, the 5' RACE reads were re-called with MiXCR into one record per CDR3 protein. The repertoire consists of over 550,000 distinct CDR3 sequences, with 7.1% occurring once and the leading ten covering 1.6%. This sample also belongs to another study, concerning yellow fever vaccine responses in identical twins.

Sample: PBMCs. These TCRs come from a young woman in good health.

The chain uses TRBV6-1 and TRBJ1-2; D ambiguous. Germline V gives CDR1 MNHNS, CDR2 SASEGT. Trimming shortened V by 1 base and J by 3 bases, and 9 bases separated the two germline ends. This CDR3 is built from 14 residues. In nucleotides, the CDR3 is TGTGCCAGCAGTGAAGTGGGAGGCTACTATGGCTACACCTTC. Its translation: CASSEVGGYYGYTF.

This clonotype was recorded many times. This sequence joins TRBV12-3 or TRBV12-4 and TRBJ2-5, with D uncertain. CDR3 size: 11 residues. Trimming shortened V by 5 bases and J by 5 bases, and 6 bases separated the two germline ends. CDR3 in DNA: TGTGCCAGCAGTCGGCTGGAGACCCAGTACTTC. Its translation: CASSRLETQYF.

This clonotype appeared a few times. V and J are TRBV10-1 and TRBJ1-2, with no clear D. The germline CDR1 and CDR2 sequences are WNHNN and SYGVQD (reference sequence). The CDR3 sequence is 14 residues long. The V gene lost 4 bases and the J gene lost 2 bases, with 11 bases spanning the gap. The DNA for the CDR3 is TGCGCCAGCAGTGCTAACAGCGTAAACTATGGCTACACCTTC. This encodes CASSANSVNYGYTF.

This sequence joins TRBV5-1 and TRBJ2-3; D perhaps matches TRBD2 (7 bases). Trimming shortened V by 6 bases and J by 2 bases, and 16 bases separated the two germline ends. The CDR3 consists of 15 residues. Germline values: CDR1 SGHRS, CDR2 YFSETQ. CDR3 in DNA: TGCGCCAGCACCCCCCGGGGGGCCGCCACAGATACGCAGTATTTT. This encodes CASTPRGAATDTQYF.

V is TRBV7-9 and J is TRBJ2-4; 7 bases match TRBD2. J lost 0 bases, V lost 5 bases, and 7 bases had no gene match. The CDR3 has 16 residues. Germline V gene lookup returns CDR1 SEHNR and CDR2 FQNEAQ (reference sequence). In DNA form, the CDR3 reads TGTGCCAGCAGCCCTCCTAGCGGCATAGCCAAAAACATTCAGTACTTC. Encoded protein: CASSPPSGIAKNIQYF.